These 10 T cell receptor beta chains originate from one sample sequenced in a study of regulatory T cells in long-lasting Graves disease. Construction of the TCR beta libraries employed iRepertoire HTBI primers in conjunction with Arm-PCR of CDR3 regions. TCRdb analysed the multiplex PCR reads with MiXCR anew, one entry per CDR3 protein. The sample includes 350,000 to 550,000 distinct CDR3 sequences, approximately 14% of them seen just once. The time point denotes: newly diagnosed GD, antithyroid drugs for less than 3 months. Scientists built the TCR library using RNA that was extracted from PBMCs. The same data also went into a second study, on T cells in Graves' hyperthyroidism and ophthalmopathy.

The sequencing here drew on peripheral blood mononuclear cells (PBMCs), taken at new diagnosis, from a patient treated with antithyroid drugs. The receptors originated from a woman in her fifties or sixties with Graves disease.

The V call is TRBV7-3, the J call TRBJ1-1, with a possible D match to TRBD1 (5 bases). Trimming pared 1 base from V and 6 bases from J, leaving 9 bases between. The V gene's germline CDR1 is SGHTA and CDR2 FQGTGA. The CDR3 consists of 13 residues. For the CDR3, the DNA is TGTGCCAGCAGCTTAATACGACAGTCTGAAGCTTTCTTT. It codes for CASSLIRQSEAFF.

This clonotype showed up just a few times. This sequence joins TRBV19 and TRBJ2-2, with 7 bases matching TRBD2. The CDR3 extends over 16 amino acids. Germline loops: CDR1 LNHDA, CDR2 SQIVND (reference sequence). J was trimmed by 5 bases and V by 3 bases; bases with no gene match: 9. CDR3 DNA: TGTGCCAGTAGTATCTTGCGGGAGATACTTACCGGGGAGCTGTTTTTT. This gives the protein CASSILREILTGELFF.

As regards this clonotype: This clone may be a read error of a much larger clone one base away. The chain employs TRBV29-1 and TRBJ1-4, with no clear D. Germline values: CDR1 SQVTM, CDR2 ANQGSEA. The CDR3 consists of 13 residues. V lost 7 bases, J lost 7 bases, and 16 bases lay in between. The CDR3 region is CSADRGVGEKLFF. In DNA form, the CDR3 reads TGCAGCGCTGATCGCGGGGTTGGTGAAAAACTGTTTTTT.

In its sample, this clonotype was seen many times. The chain employs TRBV28 and TRBJ2-3, with D possibly TRBD1 on 6 matching bases. CDR1 is MDHEN, CDR2 SYDVKM, per germline. CDR3 length: 11 amino acids. The V end lost 9 bases, the J end lost 6 bases, and 10 bases lay between the germline ends. CDR3 sequence reads: CASHRDDTQYF. The CDR3 region has the DNA TGTGCCAGTCACAGGGATGATACGCAGTATTTT.

As regards this clonotype: A read error is possible here, since a much larger clone lies one base away. The chain carries TRBV29-1 and TRBJ2-4; D could derive from TRBD1 or TRBD2 (5 bases each). Germline V CDR1 and CDR2: SQVTM, ANQGSEA. The CDR3 consists of 14 residues. CDR3 sequence reads: CSVEDRGAQNIQYF. The CDR3 DNA sequence: TGCAGCGTTGAAGATAGGGGAGCCCAAAACATTCAGTACTTC.

This clonotype occurred a few times. V usage is TRBV7-9 and J usage is TRBJ2-2; no firm D call. The CDR3 is 17 amino acids. CDR1 and CDR2 from the germline V gene are SEHNR and FQNEAQ (reference sequence). The ends were cut back, 7 bases at V and 3 bases at J, with 21 bases in the middle. The DNA of the CDR3 is TGTGCCAGCAACCTGTTAGTTCGTGGGGTCGACACCGGGGAGCTGTTTTTT. Protein sequence: CASNLLVRGVDTGELFF.

This clonotype was seen more than once but under ten times. The chain carries TRBV5-1 and TRBJ2-7; 9 bases fit TRBD1. The CDR3 covers 14 residues. Per germline, CDR1 SGHRS and CDR2 YFSETQ. V was clipped by 4 bases and J by 4 bases; unmatched bases: 6. Here the CDR3 DNA reads TGCGCCAGCAGCAATAACAGGGGGCGGTACGAGCAGTACTTC. Translating it yields CASSNNRGRYEQYF.

The chain has TRBV6-1 and TRBJ1-1; D unclear. The germline CDR1 and CDR2 sequences are MNHNS and SASEGT. The germline V and J ends were trimmed by 6 bases and 0 bases, with 17 bases remaining between them. CDR3 length equals 16 residues. The CDR3 region has the DNA TGTGCCAGCAGCCCCGCTGGGTCTCGATTGAACACTGAAGCTTTCTTT. Protein product: CASSPAGSRLNTEAFF.

V and J are TRBV19 and TRBJ1-5, with a possible D match to TRBD1 (5 bases). The length of the CDR3 is 15 residues. The germline V gene encodes CDR1 LNHDA and CDR2 SQIVND (reference sequence). The ends were cut back, 4 bases at V and 1 base at J, with 11 bases in the middle. CDR3 in DNA: TGTGCCAGTAGTACGGGGGACGGAAGCAATCAGCCCCAGCATTTT. Amino acid sequence: CASSTGDGSNQPQHF.

The CDR3 loop is CASSLGRTKETQYF. The CDR3, as DNA: TGCGCCAGCAGCTTGGGGCGGACTAAAGAGACCCAGTACTTC. The rearrangement links TRBV5-1 to TRBJ2-5; possible D gene TRBD2, 6 bases. Germline V gene sequence: CDR1 SGHRS, CDR2 YFSETQ. The V end lost 0 bases, the J end lost 3 bases, and 9 bases lay between the germline ends. The CDR3 is 14 amino acids.